This is a list of T cell receptor beta chains from one sample in a study of vaccination effects on CD4 cells after COVID-19. These receptors lack a known antigen. Libraries were prepared by immunoSEQ multiplex PCR; TCRdb keeps only in-frame clonotypes and omits some of them. This sample has approximately 60,000 clones; about 72% occur once, and the top ten carry around a quarter. Sequences were derived from CD4+ T cells from PBMCs cultured without peptide, sampled before COVID-19 vaccination. The receptor source for this set is a human donor who had a prior SARS-CoV-2 infection. Both conserved end residues are part of each CDR3. D genes are given only for firm matches. The size entry is marked missing in some rows and otherwise reads once, few, many or a size class.

.,TRBV6-6,.,TRBJ2-7,CASSSDSEQYF,TGTGCCAGCAGCTCCGACAGCGAGCAGTACTTC
.,TRBV4-3,.,TRBJ2-6,CASSQDIASGANVLTF,TGCGCCAGCAGCCAAGATATAGCCTCTGGGGCCAACGTCCTGACTTTC
.,TRBV6-5,TRBD1,TRBJ1-2,CASSRAGQGRHGYTF,TGTGCCAGCAGTCGGGCCGGACAGGGAAGACATGGCTACACCTTC
.,TRBV3-1/TRBV3-2,.,TRBJ1-1,CASSQGYTEAFF,TGTGCCAGCAGCCAAGGGTATACTGAAGCTTTCTTT
.,TRBV2,TRBD2,TRBJ2-5,CASRPMRGSETQYF,TGTGCCAGCAGACCAATGCGGGGGTCAGAGACCCAGTACTTC
.,TRBV9,.,TRBJ2-7,CASSFRDNSYEQYF,TGTGCCAGCAGCTTCCGGGACAACTCCTACGAGCAGTACTTC
.,TRBV5-1,.,TRBJ2-4,CASSLNRPGRWGAENIQYF,TGCGCCAGCAGCTTGAACAGGCCAGGACGCTGGGGTGCGGAAAACATTCAGTACTTC
few,TRBV11-3,.,TRBJ1-6,CASSLGGQTNSPLHF,TGTGCCAGCAGCTTGGGGGGGCAGACTAATTCACCCCTCCACTTT
once,TRBV9,.,TRBJ2-5,CASSHNGHKETQYF,TGTGCCAGCAGCCACAACGGACACAAAGAGACCCAGTACTTC
.,TRBV30,.,TRBJ2-5,CAWSVQFETQYF,TGTGCCTGGAGTGTACAGTTTGAGACCCAGTACTTC
.,TRBV6-6,.,TRBJ1-2,CASRDDRHYGYTF,TGTGCCAGCAGGGACGACAGGCACTATGGCTACACCTTC
.,TRBV2,.,TRBJ2-3,CASVGVSPTDTQYF,TGTGCCAGCGTGGGGGTCTCCCCCACAGATACGCAGTATTTT
.,TRBV2,TRBD1,TRBJ1-1,CASSLGQQTEAFF,TGTGCCAGCAGCTTGGGACAGCAAACTGAAGCTTTCTTT
.,TRBV2,TRBD2,TRBJ2-3,CASSDGFLAGSSTDTQYF,TGTGCCAGCAGTGATGGGTTCCTAGCGGGAAGCTCAACAGATACGCAGTATTTT
.,TRBV5-4,.,TRBJ2-5,CASSPRARGQETQYF,TGTGCCAGCAGCCCTCGGGCTAGGGGCCAAGAGACCCAGTACTTC
.,TRBV2,TRBD2,TRBJ2-5,CASNLGGVRETQYF,TGTGCCAGCAACTTGGGGGGGGTACGAGAGACCCAGTACTTC
.,TRBV7-2,.,TRBJ1-2,CASSSSGLIGYTF,TGTGCCAGCAGCTCCTCAGGGTTGATCGGCTACACCTTC
many,TRBV9,.,TRBJ1-2,CASSASQITNYGYTF,TGTGCCAGCAGCGCATCACAGATTACTAACTATGGCTACACCTTC
.,TRBV7-6,.,TRBJ2-5,CASSIRPKETQYF,TGTGCCAGCAGCATAAGACCAAAAGAGACCCAGTACTTC
.,TRBV21-1,.,TRBJ2-1,CASSKALLRLAGIYQTYNEQFF,TGTGCCAGCAGCAAAGCGCTCTTGAGACTAGCGGGGATCTACCAGACCTACAATGAGCAGTTCTTC
.,TRBV2,.,TRBJ1-5,CASSGRGAGQPQHF,TGTGCCAGCAGTGGTAGGGGGGCCGGTCAGCCCCAGCATTTT
.,TRBV28,.,TRBJ2-7,CASSLLGPKGQYF,TGTGCCAGCAGTTTATTGGGTCCTAAAGGGCAGTACTTC
.,TRBV2,TRBD2,TRBJ2-3,CASSEQAGIAGGVDTQYF,TGTGCCAGCAGTGAACAAGCCGGTATAGCGGGGGGGGTAGATACGCAGTATTTT
.,TRBV24-1,TRBD1,TRBJ1-5,CATSDGQGDQPQHF,TGTGCCACCAGTGATGGACAGGGGGATCAGCCCCAGCATTTT
.,TRBV27,TRBD2,TRBJ2-5,CASSLSRSSGGQETQYF,TGTGCCAGCAGTTTATCGCGGTCTAGCGGCGGCCAAGAGACCCAGTACTTC
.,TRBV27,TRBD1,TRBJ1-1,CASSILFGGQPNTEAFF,TGTGCCAGCAGCATACTATTCGGGGGACAGCCGAACACTGAAGCTTTCTTT
.,TRBV2,.,TRBJ2-7,CASSYNYEQYF,TGTGCCAGCAGCTATAACTACGAGCAGTACTTC
few,TRBV20-1,.,TRBJ2-1,CSASSTSYGEQFF,TGCAGTGCTAGTTCCACTAGCTACGGTGAGCAGTTCTTC
few,TRBV29-1,.,TRBJ1-1,CSAGPLNTEAFF,TGCAGCGCCGGACCCCTAAACACTGAAGCTTTCTTT
.,TRBV11-3,.,TRBJ2-3,CASSLNIGTDTQYF,TGTGCCAGCAGCTTAAATATTGGGACAGATACGCAGTATTTT
.,TRBV2,.,TRBJ2-1,CASTQTETNEQFF,TGTGCCAGCACTCAGACAGAGACCAATGAGCAGTTCTTC
.,TRBV6-4,.,TRBJ1-6,CASSDSGLSPLHF,TGTGCCAGCAGTGACTCGGGGCTCTCACCCCTCCACTTT
.,TRBV10-3,.,TRBJ2-1,CAISGDSGAYNEQFF,TGTGCCATCAGTGGTGATAGCGGTGCCTACAATGAGCAGTTCTTC
.,TRBV15,TRBD1,TRBJ2-7,CATSRKVTGTTYEQYF,TGTGCCACCAGCAGGAAGGTGACAGGGACCACCTACGAGCAGTACTTC
once,TRBV6-1,.,TRBJ1-5,CASSEPNRRNQPQHF,TGTGCCAGCAGTGAACCCAATAGGAGAAATCAGCCCCAGCATTTT
.,TRBV7-3,TRBD2,TRBJ2-1,CASSFSGSSYNEQFF,TGTGCCAGCAGCTTTAGCGGGAGCTCCTACAATGAGCAGTTCTTC
.,TRBV25-1,.,TRBJ2-1,CASSDPGGPTYNEQFF,TGTGCCAGCAGTGACCCAGGTGGGCCAACCTACAATGAGCAGTTCTTC
.,TRBV12-3/TRBV12-4,.,TRBJ1-2,CASIATGNYGYTF,TGTGCCAGCATCGCGACAGGAAACTATGGCTACACCTTC
.,TRBV20-1,.,TRBJ2-1,CSARNNNEQFF,TGCAGTGCTAGAAATAACAATGAGCAGTTCTTC
.,TRBV21-1,.,TRBJ2-3,CASSKEAGVDTQYF,TGTGCCAGCAGCAAAGAGGCAGGAGTGGATACGCAGTATTTT
few,TRBV12-5,.,TRBJ1-1,CASGSGVNTEAFF,TGTGCTAGTGGTTCAGGGGTGAACACTGAAGCTTTCTTT
.,TRBV7-2,.,TRBJ1-1,CASSSDPNTEAFF,TGTGCCAGCAGCTCGGACCCCAACACTGAAGCTTTCTTT
.,TRBV12-5,.,TRBJ2-5,CASALTIQETQYF,TGTGCTAGTGCCCTGACTATACAAGAGACCCAGTACTTC
few,TRBV7-3,.,TRBJ1-1,CASSLVMNTEAFF,TGTGCCAGCAGCTTGGTGATGAACACTGAAGCTTTCTTT
.,TRBV25-1,.,TRBJ2-5,CASSERLRQETQYF,TGTGCCAGCAGTGAACGACTGAGACAAGAGACCCAGTACTTC
.,TRBV5-6,.,TRBJ1-6,CASSSRWGAFGNSPLHF,TGTGCCAGCAGCTCCCGTTGGGGGGCTTTCGGTAATTCACCCCTCCACTTT
.,TRBV6-2/TRBV6-3,TRBD1,TRBJ1-2,CASSYSNPWGQGARGYTF,TGTGCCAGCAGTTACTCGAATCCCTGGGGGCAGGGGGCGCGCGGCTACACCTTC
.,TRBV6-5,.,TRBJ2-1,CASSYSGTLLHNEQFF,TGTGCCAGCAGTTACTCCGGGACCCTCTTACACAATGAGCAGTTCTTC
few,TRBV9,TRBD2,TRBJ2-5,CASSALWGGWETQYF,TGTGCCAGCAGCGCTCTCTGGGGGGGATGGGAGACCCAGTACTTC
.,TRBV19,.,TRBJ1-1,CASSIDNVRRNTEAFF,TGTGCCAGTAGTATAGATAACGTGCGGAGGAACACTGAAGCTTTCTTT
.,TRBV5-1,.,TRBJ2-7,CASSSGGEQYF,TGCGCCAGCAGTTCTGGGGGCGAGCAGTACTTC
few,TRBV4-2,.,TRBJ2-1,CASSQEERTYNEQFF,TGTGCCAGCAGCCAAGAGGAGCGGACGTACAATGAGCAGTTCTTC
.,TRBV19,TRBD1,TRBJ1-2,CASSGQRQGLNYGYTF,TGTGCCAGTAGTGGGCAAAGACAGGGATTAAACTATGGCTACACCTTC
few,TRBV6-6,.,TRBJ2-7,CASTPVGTGRREQYF,TGTGCCAGCACCCCGGTGGGAACAGGTCGGAGGGAGCAGTACTTC
.,TRBV29-1,.,TRBJ1-1,CSVSLSVGNTEAFF,TGCAGCGTTTCGCTTTCAGTCGGGAACACTGAAGCTTTCTTT
.,TRBV19,.,TRBJ2-2,CASSWPMATGELFF,TGTGCCAGTAGCTGGCCTATGGCCACCGGGGAGCTGTTTTTT
.,TRBV5-4,TRBD1,TRBJ1-2,CASSPMGQLLDGYTF,TGTGCCAGCTCGCCGATGGGACAGTTGCTTGATGGCTACACCTTC
few,TRBV11-3,TRBD1,TRBJ2-3,CASSQGEGTDTQYF,TGTGCCAGCAGCCAGGGGGAAGGCACAGATACGCAGTATTTT
.,TRBV5-1,.,TRBJ2-3,CASSLGDFSSTDTQYF,TGCGCCAGCAGCTTGGGTGATTTCTCTAGCACAGATACGCAGTATTTT